The 32 T cell receptor beta chains listed next were all sequenced from one sample in a study of cytomegalovirus exposure and HLA in healthy donors. 60 Vbeta and 13 Jbeta primers were used in PCR. Sequencing used immunoSEQ multiplex PCR; TCRdb keeps in-frame clones, though not all of them. The sample lists over 130,000 clones, about 85% occurring once. The sequenced sample was PBMCs. Source of these receptors: a human donor in good health.

This rearrangement joins TRBV4-1 to TRBJ1-3, with 7 positions matching TRBD1. The V gene's germline CDR1 is MGHRA and CDR2 YSYEKL. This CDR3 contains 16 residues. J was trimmed by 1 base and V by 0 bases; bases with no gene match: 3. Here the CDR3 DNA reads TGCGCCAGCAGCCAAGATTCACAGGGGTCTGGAAACACCATATATTTT. The encoded protein is CASSQDSQGSGNTIYF.

This clone was picked up one time. The V gene is TRBV4-3, the J gene TRBJ2-5; D might be TRBD1 (6 bases). V was shortened by 4 bases and J by 0 bases, with 9 bases between the two germline ends. The CDR3 extends over 14 amino acids. In germline, CDR1 is LGHNA, CDR2 YSLEER. CDR3: CASSPGQHQETQYF. CDR3 DNA sequence: TGCGCCAGCAGCCCGGGACAACACCAAGAGACCCAGTACTTC.

The J gene is TRBJ1-4, the V gene TRBV15, with D possibly being TRBD1 (5 bases). The germline V gene encodes CDR1 LNHNV and CDR2 YYDKDF (reference sequence). The CDR3 loop spans 13 amino acids. V was clipped by 3 bases and J by 5 bases, with 7 bases between them. CDR3 amino acids: CATSSGGNEKLFF. The CDR3 DNA sequence: TGTGCCACCAGCAGCGGGGGGAATGAAAAACTGTTTTTT.

The CDR3 spells CSVVLTTNPYEQYF. The CDR3 DNA is TGCAGCGTTGTCCTCACTACAAACCCCTACGAGCAGTACTTC. The chain joins TRBV29-1 to TRBJ2-7; D remains ambiguous. Trimming cost V 4 bases and J 2 bases, with 15 bases left between them. This CDR3 is 14 amino acids long. CDR1 and CDR2 from the germline V gene are SQVTM and ANQGSEA.

The chain carries TRBV5-1 and TRBJ1-6; D is unclear. The CDR3 loop spans 14 amino acids. The V gene's germline CDR1 is SGHRS and CDR2 YFSETQ. Trimming removed 0 bases at V and 9 bases at J, with 10 bases between. CDR3 sequence (DNA): TGCGCCAGCAGCTTGGAGTCGGCGGCTTCACCCCTCCACTTT. It yields the protein CASSLESAASPLHF.

The chain employs TRBV27 and TRBJ1-1; D is unclear. CDR3 length equals 13 residues. CDR1 and CDR2 (germline): MNHEY, SMNVEV (reference sequence). Between the trimmed V and J ends, which lost 6 bases and 8 bases, there was a span of 16 bases. The DNA of the CDR3 is TGTGCCAGCAGACCCGGGGATTATACGGAAGCTTTCTTT. Protein sequence: CASRPGDYTEAFF.

This rearrangement joins TRBV6-1 to TRBJ2-5, with TRBD2 identical over 7 bases. The CDR3 covers 11 residues. With 6 bases clipped from V and 8 bases from J, the junction kept 3 bases outside the gene matches. In germline, CDR1 is MNHNS, CDR2 SASEGT. The CDR3 is CASRGGETQYF. The CDR3 DNA sequence: TGTGCCAGCAGGGGGGGGGAAACCCAGTACTTC.

The chain couples TRBV6-1 to TRBJ1-6; 9 bases agree with TRBD1. Germline V gene data show CDR1 as MNHNS and CDR2 as SASEGT. The V segment lost 4 bases and the J segment 10 bases; nucleotides outside the gene matches: 8. The length of the CDR3 is 15 residues. The CDR3 here is CASSGPGQGRSPLHF. The CDR3 nucleotides read TGTGCCAGCAGTGGGCCGGGACAGGGCCGGTCACCCCTCCACTTT.

The chain links TRBV10-3 to TRBJ1-2; 8 nucleotides match TRBD1. In germline, CDR1 is ENHRY, CDR2 SYGVKD. The CDR3 has 15 amino acids. J lost 2 bases, V lost 2 bases, and 4 bases had no gene match. CDR3 nucleotides: TGTGCCATCAGTGAGCCTGACAGGGGAAACTATGGCTACACCTTC. Translation: CAISEPDRGNYGYTF.

The gene calls are TRBV7-9 and TRBJ1-6; tentatively, D is TRBD1 (5 bases). CDR1 is SEHNR, CDR2 FQNEAQ, per germline (reference sequence). V was shortened by 6 bases and J by 9 bases, with 12 bases between the two germline ends. There are 13 residues in the CDR3. CDR3 sequence reads: CASRAGGGSPLHF. The CDR3 DNA follows: TGTGCCAGCAGAGCCGGGGGGGGTTCACCCCTCCACTTT. The full variable domain, its missing parts supplied by reference TRBV7-9 and TRBJ1-6, is DTGVSQNPRHKITKRGQNVTFRCDPISEHNRLYWYRQTLGQGPEFLTYFQNEAQLEKSRLLSDRFSAERPKGSFSTLEIQRTEQGDSAMYLCASRAGGGSPLHFGNGTRLTVT.

The chain links TRBV29-1 to TRBJ2-2, with 9 bases that match TRBD2. This CDR3 has 14 amino acids. The J segment lost 5 bases and the V segment lost 6 bases, leaving 7 bases of the junction unmatched. Germline values: CDR1 SQVTM, CDR2 ANQGSEA. The CDR3 is CSVVAGGWTGELFF. CDR3 DNA sequence: TGCAGCGTGGTTGCGGGGGGGTGGACCGGGGAGCTGTTTTTT.

This clone was recorded once. The V and J genes are TRBV7-9 and TRBJ2-7; maybe TRBD1 (5 bases). The CDR3 runs to 12 residues. Germline CDR1 and CDR2: SEHNR and FQNEAQ (reference sequence). V lost 5 bases and J 5 bases, leaving 10 bases between the germline ends. DNA for the CDR3: TGTGCCAGCAGCCCAGGGTTAAACGAGCAGTACTTC. This codes for CASSPGLNEQYF.

The V gene is TRBV6-5, the J gene TRBJ1-1; D is ambiguous. Trimming left V 2 bases short and J 1 base short, with 11 bases between. Germline V gene data show CDR1 as MNHEY and CDR2 as SVGAGI. The CDR3 spans 15 residues. As DNA, the CDR3 is TGTGCCAGCAGTTACGCCGGACTCCAGAACACTGAAGCTTTCTTT. Its translation is CASSYAGLQNTEAFF.

This clone was counted only a few times. V gene TRBV7-9 combines with J gene TRBJ1-1; D ambiguous. Germline CDR1 is SEHNR and CDR2 is FQNEAQ (reference sequence). The CDR3 runs 12 residues. The V end was cut by 5 bases, the J end by 7 bases, with 11 bases between. The DNA of the CDR3 is TGTGCCAGCAGCGGTGACGGACTTGAAGCTTTCTTT. Amino acids: CASSGDGLEAFF.

The chain has TRBV6-5 and TRBJ2-6; D possibly corresponds to TRBD2 (5 bases). There are 15 residues in the CDR3. Per germline, CDR1 MNHEY and CDR2 SVGAGI. Trimming removed 2 bases from V and 0 bases from J, with 5 bases in between. In DNA form, the CDR3 reads TGTGCCAGCAGTTACGAGGGCTCTGGGGCCAACGTCCTGACTTTC. Its translation: CASSYEGSGANVLTF.

The chain couples TRBV5-4 to TRBJ2-7, with 8 bases fitting TRBD2. The CDR3 is 15 amino acids. Germline CDR1 reads SGHNT; CDR2 reads YYREEE (reference sequence). Trimming removed 5 bases from V and 0 bases from J; junction bases left unmatched: 7. CDR3 region: CASSEGGGSSYEQYF. The CDR3 DNA is TGTGCCAGCAGTGAGGGCGGGGGGAGCTCCTACGAGCAGTACTTC.

The CDR3 DNA sequence: TGCGCCAGCAGCCAACTGGGAGGCTTGGGCACTGAAGCTTTCTTT. Translated: CASSQLGGLGTEAFF. The gene calls are TRBV4-3 and TRBJ1-1; no definite D call. Trimming took off 2 bases at V and 4 bases at J, with 14 bases between the two ends. The V gene's germline CDR1 is LGHNA and CDR2 YSLEER. The CDR3 is 15 amino acids.

The CDR3 nucleotides read TGCAGCGCTACTACAGGGGGGCCCACTGAAGCTTTCTTT. It codes for CSATTGGPTEAFF. The chain recombines TRBV29-1 with TRBJ1-1; TRBD1 matches 8 bases. Germline V gives CDR1 SQVTM, CDR2 ANQGSEA. J gave up 4 bases and V 7 bases, and 8 bases lay outside the gene matches. The CDR3 runs 13 residues.

The chain combines TRBV27 with TRBJ2-3; 7 positions match TRBD2. Losses at the gene ends were 8 bases for V and 2 bases for J; bases not matched to a gene: 7. The germline V gene encodes CDR1 MNHEY and CDR2 SMNVEV (reference sequence). The CDR3 has 14 residues. The CDR3, as DNA: TGTGCCAGCTTCCCTCGGGACTACACAGATACGCAGTATTTT. Its protein is CASFPRDYTDTQYF.

The CDR3 DNA reads TGTGCCAGCAGCTTGGAGGTACGGGATGATGGCTACACCTTC. Its protein product is CASSLEVRDDGYTF. The chain joins TRBV5-4 to TRBJ1-2; the D is unclear. The V gene's germline CDR1 is SGHNT and CDR2 YYREEE (reference sequence). V gave up 0 bases and J gave up 6 bases, with 12 bases separating them. This CDR3 region has 14 residues.

The chain couples TRBV7-2 to TRBJ2-7; 13 bases agree with TRBD2. This CDR3 spans 15 amino acids. The V gene end was trimmed by 6 bases and the J gene end by 3 bases; junction bases not matched to a gene: 5. Germline V CDR1 and CDR2: SGHTA, FQGNSA. The chain's CDR3 is CASRSGLAGIYEQYF. CDR3 DNA sequence: TGTGCCAGCAGATCGGGACTAGCGGGAATCTACGAGCAGTACTTC.

The gene calls are TRBV6-1 and TRBJ2-2; TRBD1 matches at 8 bases. CDR3 length: 15 residues. The trim removed 4 bases at V and 6 bases at J, leaving 7 bases unmatched. In germline, CDR1 is MNHNS, CDR2 SASEGT. DNA for the CDR3: TGTGCCAGCAGTGCGGACAGGGTTAAGGCCGGGGAGCTGTTTTTT. Protein product: CASSADRVKAGELFF.

The J gene is TRBJ2-1, the V gene TRBV27; D perhaps matches TRBD2 (6 bases). The V gene lost 1 base and the J gene lost 0 bases, with 7 bases spanning the gap. This CDR3 region has 15 residues. In germline, CDR1 is MNHEY, CDR2 SMNVEV (reference sequence). This CDR3 is CASSLFGGSYNEQFF. The CDR3 nucleotides are TGTGCCAGCAGTTTATTCGGGGGCTCCTACAATGAGCAGTTCTTC.

The gene calls are TRBV29-1 and TRBJ1-1, with D uncertain. CDR1 is SQVTM and CDR2 is ANQGSEA in the germline V gene. V lost 5 bases and J lost 1, with 8 bases in between. CDR3 size: 12 residues. CDR3 sequence reads: CSVSHQNTEAFF. DNA for the CDR3: TGCAGCGTTTCACATCAGAACACTGAAGCTTTCTTT.

The CDR3 DNA reads as TGTGCCAGCAGTGACCAACTCTCTGGGGCCAACGTCCTGACTTTC. Its translation: CASSDQLSGANVLTF. The V call is TRBV6-1, the J call TRBJ2-6, with unresolved D. Trimming took off 3 bases at V and 0 bases at J, with 6 bases between the two ends. The CDR3 loop spans 15 amino acids. CDR1 and CDR2 from the germline V gene are MNHNS and SASEGT.

This sequence joins TRBV7-8 and TRBJ2-7, with a possible D match to TRBD1 (6 bases). Germline V gene sequence: CDR1 SGHVS, CDR2 FQNEAQ. The CDR3 spans 14 residues. V was shortened by 3 bases and J by 5 bases, with 14 bases between the two germline ends. In DNA form, the CDR3 reads TGTGCCAGCAGCTTGGTACAGGGTGGCAACGAGCAGTACTTC. Translation gives CASSLVQGGNEQYF.

The chain links TRBV7-6 to TRBJ2-7; TRBD1 aligns across 7 bases. This CDR3 comprises 12 residues. The V and J ends lost 4 bases and 6 bases, in that order; junction bases with no gene match: 3. Per germline, CDR1 SGHVS and CDR2 FNYEAQ. The CDR3 loop is CASSSTGSEQYF. The CDR3 coding sequence is TGTGCCAGCAGCTCGACAGGGTCCGAGCAGTACTTC.

The genes are TRBV18 and TRBJ2-6; D is unresolved. CDR3 length equals 14 residues. Trimming pared 3 bases from V and 1 base from J, leaving 4 bases between. The V gene's germline CDR1 is KGHSH and CDR2 LQKENI. CDR3 DNA: TGTGCCAGCTCACCTCAATCTGGGGCCAACGTCCTGACTTTC. This encodes CASSPQSGANVLTF.

This clone came up a few times. The CDR3 region is CASSWGGSTDTQYF. CDR3 bases: TGTGCCAGTAGTTGGGGGGGGTCCACAGATACGCAGTATTTT. The rearrangement joins TRBV19 to TRBJ2-3, with 7 bases lining up with TRBD2. Germline V gives CDR1 LNHDA, CDR2 SQIVND (reference sequence). This CDR3 comprises 14 residues. The J segment lost 2 bases and the V segment lost 5 bases, leaving 4 bases of the junction unmatched. Looking up the rest from reference TRBV19 and TRBJ2-3 gives the full variable domain: DGGITQSPKYLFRKEGQNVTLSCEQNLNHDAMYWYRQDPGQGLRLIYYSQIVNDFQKGDIAEGYSVSREKKESFPLTVTSAQKNPTAFYLCASSWGGSTDTQYFGPGTRLTVL.

V and J are TRBV10-2 and TRBJ1-5; D gene ambiguous. Germline CDR1 WSHSY, CDR2 SAAADI. The CDR3 runs 14 residues. The ends were cut back, 5 bases at V and 4 bases at J, with 12 bases in the middle. For the CDR3, the DNA is TGCGCCAGCAGTCTAATACGGGAGAATCAGCCCCAGCATTTT. Translating it yields CASSLIRENQPQHF.

V is TRBV7-9 and J is TRBJ2-1, with D unclear. The CDR3 runs to 14 residues. V was cut by 2 bases and J by 6 bases, with 11 bases left in between. From germline, CDR1 is SEHNR and CDR2 FQNEAQ (reference sequence). The CDR3 DNA follows: TGTGCCAGCAGCTTACTCCCATCTAGCAATGAGCAGTTCTTC. It translates to CASSLLPSSNEQFF. Using reference TRBV7-9 and TRBJ2-1 for the parts outside the CDR3, the full variable domain is DTGVSQNPRHKITKRGQNVTFRCDPISEHNRLYWYRQTLGQGPEFLTYFQNEAQLEKSRLLSDRFSAERPKGSFSTLEIQRTEQGDSAMYLCASSLLPSSNEQFFGPGTRLTVL.

The rearrangement joins TRBV10-1 to TRBJ1-5; D call uncertain. Germline V lookup: CDR1 WNHNN, CDR2 SYGVQD (reference sequence). V was shortened by 0 bases and J by 3 bases, with 15 bases between the two germline ends. CDR3 size: 17 residues. CDR3 in amino acids: CASSESVEGWDNQPQHF. As DNA, the CDR3 is TGCGCCAGCAGTGAGTCGGTGGAGGGCTGGGACAATCAGCCCCAGCATTTT.